This TCR beta chain was retrieved from a study of sequential checkpoint blockade in melanoma. Study summary: Arm A got nivolumab then ipilimumab; arm B the reverse, 1:1. Each arm's sequence ended with maintenance nivolumab.

Germline V CDR1 and CDR2: LGHNA, YSLEER. The CDR3 consists of 14 residues. Stated treatment: randomized to nivolumab then ipilimumab (arm A) or the reverse (arm B). Sorted cells were live CD3+CD8+, lacking CD19 and CD56, from PBMCs. Measured with immunoSEQ multiplex PCR; TCRdb has only the in-frame clones, and not every one. The table records around 10,000 clones, 55% to 85% of them present only once. The receptor's source is a human donor with melanoma. Sequenced here: CD8+ T cells sorted from blood (inferred from file names), sampled from a patient given nivolumab and ipilimumab in sequence. V gene TRBV4-3 combines with J gene TRBJ2-5; D not resolved. The J call may be incorrect, as the DNA end agrees better with TRBJ2-7. The CDR3 nucleotides are TGCGCCAGCAGCCAAGATCTAGAGGTTTACGAGCAGTACTTC. Its protein is CASSQDLEVYEQYF.